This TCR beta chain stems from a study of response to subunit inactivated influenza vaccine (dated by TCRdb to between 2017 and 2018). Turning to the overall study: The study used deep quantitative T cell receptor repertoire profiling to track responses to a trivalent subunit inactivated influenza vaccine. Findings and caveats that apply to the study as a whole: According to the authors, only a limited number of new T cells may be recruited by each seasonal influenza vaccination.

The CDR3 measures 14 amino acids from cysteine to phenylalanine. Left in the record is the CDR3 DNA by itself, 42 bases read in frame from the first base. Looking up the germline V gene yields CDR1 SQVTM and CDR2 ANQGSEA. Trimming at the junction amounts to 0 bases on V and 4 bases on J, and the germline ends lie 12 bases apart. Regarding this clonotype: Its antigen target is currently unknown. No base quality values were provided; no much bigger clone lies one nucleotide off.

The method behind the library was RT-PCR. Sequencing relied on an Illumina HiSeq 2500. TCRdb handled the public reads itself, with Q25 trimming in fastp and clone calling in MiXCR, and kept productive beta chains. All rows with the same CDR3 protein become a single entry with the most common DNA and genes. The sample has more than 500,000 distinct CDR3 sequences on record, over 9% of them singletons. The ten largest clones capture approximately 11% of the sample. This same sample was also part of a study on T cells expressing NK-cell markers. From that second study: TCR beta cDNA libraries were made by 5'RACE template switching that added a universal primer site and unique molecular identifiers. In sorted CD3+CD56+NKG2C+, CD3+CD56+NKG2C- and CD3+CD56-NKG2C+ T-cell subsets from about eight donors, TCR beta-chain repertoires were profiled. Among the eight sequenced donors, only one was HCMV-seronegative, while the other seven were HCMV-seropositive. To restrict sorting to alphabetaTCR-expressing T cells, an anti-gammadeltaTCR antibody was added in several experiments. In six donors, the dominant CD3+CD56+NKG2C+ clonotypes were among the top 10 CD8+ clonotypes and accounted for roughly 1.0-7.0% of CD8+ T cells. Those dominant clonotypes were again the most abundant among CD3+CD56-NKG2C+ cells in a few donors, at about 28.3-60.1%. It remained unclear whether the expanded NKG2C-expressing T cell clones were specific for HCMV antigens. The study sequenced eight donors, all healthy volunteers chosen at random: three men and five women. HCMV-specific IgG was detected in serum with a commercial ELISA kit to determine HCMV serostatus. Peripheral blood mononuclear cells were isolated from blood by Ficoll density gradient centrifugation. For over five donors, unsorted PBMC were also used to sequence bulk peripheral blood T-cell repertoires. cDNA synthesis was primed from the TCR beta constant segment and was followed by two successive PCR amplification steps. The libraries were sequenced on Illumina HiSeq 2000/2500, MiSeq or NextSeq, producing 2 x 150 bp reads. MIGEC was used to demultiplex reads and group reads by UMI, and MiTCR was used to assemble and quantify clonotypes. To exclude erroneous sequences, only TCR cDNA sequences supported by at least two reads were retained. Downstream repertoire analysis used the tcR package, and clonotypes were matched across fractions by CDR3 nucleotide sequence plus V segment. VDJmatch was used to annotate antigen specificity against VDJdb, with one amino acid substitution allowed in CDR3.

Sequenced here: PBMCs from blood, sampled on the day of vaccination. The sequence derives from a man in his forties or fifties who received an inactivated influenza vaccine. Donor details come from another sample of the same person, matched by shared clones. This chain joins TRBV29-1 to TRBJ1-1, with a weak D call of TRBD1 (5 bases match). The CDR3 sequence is CSVEEGGETTEAFF. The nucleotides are TGCAGCGTTGAAGAGGGGGGGGAGACCACTGAAGCTTTCTTT.